The 32 T cell receptor beta chains below all came from one sample that was sequenced in a study of CD8 T cells in Susac syndrome. Random hexamers served to reverse transcribe roughly 0.45 to 1 ug RNA. MiXCR was run by TCRdb on the immunoSEQ multiplex PCR reads, yielding one entry per CDR3 protein. This repertoire shows 110,000 or so distinct CDR3 sequences, about 92% found once; its top ten account for around 0.085%. Source material: CD4+ T cells from PBMCs. These receptors all come from a human donor with multiple sclerosis.

This chain joins TRBV24-1 and TRBJ2-2; D possibly matches TRBD1 or TRBD2 (5 bases each). CDR3 length: 17 residues. Trimming pared 5 bases from V and 4 bases from J, leaving 19 bases between. The germline V gene has CDR1 KGHDR and CDR2 SFDVKD. CDR3 coding DNA: TGTGCCACCAGTGCTACGACAGCCCCGGCGGGCACCGGGGAGCTGTTTTTT. Its translation: CATSATTAPAGTGELFF.

This chain links TRBV7-3 with TRBJ1-1, with 11 positions matching TRBD1. The CDR3 length is 17 residues. The germline gives CDR1 SGHTA, CDR2 FQGTGA. Germline trimming cut 4 bases from V and 4 bases from J; bases unmatched to any gene: 11. The DNA of the CDR3 is TGTGCCAGCAGCTCAACTGGGACAGGGGGGCGAAGCACTGAAGCTTTCTTT. Translating gives CASSSTGTGGRSTEAFF.

The chain uses TRBV29-1 and TRBJ2-7; no firm D call. Germline V gives CDR1 SQVTM, CDR2 ANQGSEA. The V and J ends lost 1 base and 4 bases respectively, with 8 bases between them. The CDR3 loop spans 12 amino acids. The CDR3 protein is CSVEGFRYEQYF. The CDR3 DNA reads TGCAGCGTTGAAGGTTTCCGATACGAGCAGTACTTC.

J is TRBJ2-4 and V is TRBV10-1; 12 bases map to TRBD2. The length of the CDR3 is 12 residues. The germline gives CDR1 WNHNN, CDR2 SYGVQD (reference sequence). V lost 8 bases to trimming and J lost 7 bases; unmatched junction nucleotides: 0. The CDR3 region is CASGLAGNIQYF. The CDR3 nucleotides are TGCGCCAGCGGACTAGCGGGGAACATTCAGTACTTC.

The chain combines TRBV7-7 with TRBJ2-5, with TRBD2 matching over 8 bases. The junction had 10 bases not matched to a gene; V was cut back by 5 bases and J by 2 bases. The CDR3 loop spans 16 amino acids. Germline assignment: CDR1 SSHAT and CDR2 FNYEAQ (reference sequence). The CDR3 here is CASSAWSGGGQETQYF. Here the CDR3 DNA reads TGTGCCAGCAGCGCCTGGTCGGGGGGGGGTCAAGAGACCCAGTACTTC. Complete variable domain (other parts from reference TRBV7-7 and TRBJ2-5): GAGVSQSPRYKVTKRGQDVTLRCDPISSHATLYWYQQALGQGPEFLTYFNYEAQPDKSGLPSDRFSAERPEGSISTLTIQRTEQRDSAMYRCASSAWSGGGQETQYFGPGTRLLVL.

This clonotype has more than one count but fewer than ten. This sequence joins TRBV2 and TRBJ1-1; D might be TRBD1 (5 bases). CDR3 length: 13 residues. Per the germline V gene, CDR1 is SNHLY and CDR2 is FYNNEI. The V gene lost 6 bases and the J gene lost 0 bases, with 8 bases spanning the gap. The CDR3 DNA is TGTGCCAGCAGGCAGGGTCTGAACACTGAAGCTTTCTTT. Translating it yields CASRQGLNTEAFF.

The V call is TRBV20-1, the J call TRBJ2-7; D tentatively fits TRBD1 or TRBD2 (5 bases each). Germline V gene data show CDR1 as DFQATT and CDR2 as SNEGSKA (reference sequence). The CDR3 sequence is 13 residues long. Deletions cut 3 bases from V and 3 bases from J, with 12 bases between. The CDR3 DNA is TGCAGTGCTAGTTCGGGACGGAACTACGAGCAGTACTTC. It specifies CSASSGRNYEQYF.

The chain has TRBV7-9 and TRBJ1-2, with 7 bases aligning to TRBD1. The germline gives CDR1 SEHNR, CDR2 FQNEAQ (reference sequence). CDR3 length: 13 amino acids. Trimming cost V 4 bases and J 4 bases; bases outside gene matches: 3. CDR3 in amino acids: CASSSQGSYGYTF. The CDR3 DNA is TGTGCCAGCAGCTCACAGGGGAGCTATGGCTACACCTTC.

The rearrangement links TRBV5-6 to TRBJ2-3; 7 bases fit TRBD1. The V segment lost 4 bases and the J segment 2 bases; nucleotides outside the gene matches: 7. This CDR3 region has 15 residues. Per the germline V gene, CDR1 is SGHDT and CDR2 is YYEEEE. CDR3 DNA sequence: TGTGCCAGCAGCCCACCGGGACAGCCCACAGATACGCAGTATTTT. The encoded protein is CASSPPGQPTDTQYF.

V gene TRBV6-2 or TRBV6-3 combines with J gene TRBJ2-7, with D maybe TRBD1 (5 bases). V was pared by 0 bases and J by 5 bases, with 14 bases between. This CDR3 region has 15 residues. Germline CDR1 is MNHEY and CDR2 is SVGEGT. The CDR3, as DNA: TGTGCCAGCAGTTACTCTACCAGGGCGGATCACGAGCAGTACTTC. The encoded protein is CASSYSTRADHEQYF.

The chain carries TRBV30 and TRBJ2-5; possible D gene TRBD1, 5 bases. The germline gives CDR1 GTSNPN, CDR2 SVGIG (reference sequence). The CDR3 spans 11 residues. V gave up 2 bases and J gave up 5 bases, with 6 bases separating them. CDR3: CAWSRQETQYF. For the CDR3, the DNA is TGTGCCTGGAGTAGACAGGAGACCCAGTACTTC.

Regarding this clonotype: The junction departs from germline at one end; a sequencing error may be responsible. The rearrangement links TRBV6-6 to TRBJ2-7; D ambiguous. The germline gives CDR1 MNHNY, CDR2 SVGAGI (reference sequence). The CDR3 runs 14 residues. CDR3 in amino acids: CASSYSSASNEQYF. The DNA for the CDR3 is TGTGCCAGCAGTTACTCGTCAGCCTCCAACGAGCAGTACTTC.

This rearrangement joins TRBV28 to TRBJ1-1; 8 bases align to TRBD1. Germline V gives CDR1 MDHEN, CDR2 SYDVKM. J lost 4 bases, V lost 6 bases, and 7 bases had no gene match. The CDR3 has 14 amino acids. The CDR3 sequence is CASSRGTGFTEAFF. CDR3 DNA: TGTGCCAGCAGCCGCGGGACAGGATTCACTGAAGCTTTCTTT.

J is TRBJ2-7 and V is TRBV20-1; 7 bases are shared with TRBD1. Germline V CDR1 and CDR2: DFQATT, SNEGSKA (reference sequence). The CDR3 spans 11 residues. The ends lost 6 bases at V and 5 bases at J; junction bases unmatched: 4. The CDR3 bases are TGCAGTGCCAGGCAGGGGGACGAGCAGTACTTC. Translating it yields CSARQGDEQYF.

The chain combines TRBV19 with TRBJ2-4; D call uncertain. The CDR3 is made up of 14 amino acids. CDR1 LNHDA and CDR2 SQIVND come from the germline V gene (reference sequence). Trimming cost V 3 bases and J 7 bases, with 13 bases left between them. CDR3 DNA sequence: TGTGCCAGTAGTATGCTGGGATTAAGGAACATTCAGTACTTC. This encodes CASSMLGLRNIQYF.

The chain combines TRBV20-1 with TRBJ2-7; 7 nucleotides align to TRBD2. This CDR3 is built from 14 residues. Germline V gene lookup returns CDR1 DFQATT and CDR2 SNEGSKA (reference sequence). The V segment lost 4 bases and the J segment 2 bases; nucleotides outside the gene matches: 8. The CDR3 nucleotides are TGCAGTGCTACCCTGACTAGCAAAGCCTACGAGCAGTACTTC. Protein: CSATLTSKAYEQYF.

This chain links TRBV14 with TRBJ1-5; no definite D call. This CDR3 is 13 amino acids long. Per germline, CDR1 SGHDN and CDR2 FVKESK. V lost 0 bases and J 7 bases, leaving 7 bases between the germline ends. The CDR3 DNA reads as TGTGCCAGCAGCCAAGATCGGAGGCAGCCCCAGCATTTT. Residues: CASSQDRRQPQHF.

The chain carries TRBV2 and TRBJ2-5; D tentatively reads TRBD1 or TRBD2 (5 bases each). Trimming left V 3 bases short and J 5 bases short, with 10 bases between. The CDR3 is made up of 13 amino acids. The germline gives CDR1 SNHLY, CDR2 FYNNEI. The CDR3: CASSEGGGETQYF. The DNA of the CDR3 is TGTGCCAGCAGTGAGGGTGGGGGTGAGACCCAGTACTTC.

The genes are TRBV5-1 and TRBJ2-5, with 9 positions matching TRBD2. V was clipped by 3 bases and J by 1 base; unmatched bases: 10. The V gene's germline CDR1 is SGHRS and CDR2 YFSETQ. This CDR3 has 17 residues. The CDR3 is CASSYGGFSGGQETQYF. CDR3 sequence (DNA): TGCGCCAGCAGCTACGGAGGTTTTAGCGGGGGCCAAGAGACCCAGTACTTC.

The rearrangement joins TRBV20-1 to TRBJ1-1; D not certain. V lost 0 bases and J 4 bases, leaving 15 bases between the germline ends. Germline V lookup: CDR1 DFQATT, CDR2 SNEGSKA (reference sequence). The CDR3 length is 15 residues. Written as DNA, the CDR3 is TGCAGTGCTAGAGATCGAGTGAAGGGAGGCACTGAAGCTTTCTTT. This encodes CSARDRVKGGTEAFF.

This chain connects TRBV10-3 to TRBJ2-7, with 9 positions matching TRBD1. V gave up 6 bases and J gave up 3 bases; unmatched junction bases: 3. There are 13 residues in the CDR3. Germline V gives CDR1 ENHRY, CDR2 SYGVKD. CDR3 in amino acids: CAIRGQGSYEQYF. The CDR3 DNA follows: TGTGCCATCAGGGGACAGGGAAGCTACGAGCAGTACTTC.

The chain has TRBV30 and TRBJ2-3, with 9 bases identical to TRBD1. The CDR3 loop spans 15 amino acids. V lost 1 base, J lost 1 base, and 3 bases stayed unmatched. Germline CDR1 is GTSNPN and CDR2 is SVGIG (reference sequence). The CDR3 bases are TGTGCCTGGAGTGAAGGGACAGGGCGCACAGATACGCAGTATTTT. Translation gives CAWSEGTGRTDTQYF.

The chain links TRBV5-1 to TRBJ2-7; 9 bases map to TRBD1. This CDR3 contains 16 residues. CDR1 and CDR2 from the germline V gene are SGHRS and YFSETQ. V shed 0 bases, J shed 3 bases, and the junction held 7 bases outside the gene matches. In DNA, the CDR3 is TGCGCCAGCAGCTTGGCGCCATCGACAGGGGGCTACGAGCAGTACTTC. Translated, it gives CASSLAPSTGGYEQYF.

The CDR3 DNA follows: TGTGCCAGCATTTCGACAGGGGCCTACGAGCAGTACTTC. Its protein product is CASISTGAYEQYF. The rearrangement links TRBV6-1 to TRBJ2-7; 8 bases are a match to TRBD1. Germline CDR1 MNHNS, CDR2 SASEGT. Germline trimming cut 7 bases from V and 2 bases from J; bases unmatched to any gene: 4. CDR3 size: 13 residues.

The chain is built from TRBV28 and TRBJ2-7; D gene ambiguous. CDR1 and CDR2 from the germline V gene are MDHEN and SYDVKM. Trimming took off 6 bases at V and 4 bases at J, with 16 bases between the two ends. This CDR3 comprises 14 residues. The chain's CDR3 is CASSPTSVAYEQYF. The CDR3 nucleotides read TGTGCCAGCAGCCCGACATCGGTGGCTTACGAGCAGTACTTC.

The V and J genes are TRBV7-2 and TRBJ1-1; D ambiguous. This CDR3 is built from 13 residues. Germline V gene data show CDR1 as SGHTA and CDR2 as FQGNSA. Trimming left V 1 base short and J 2 bases short, with 5 bases between. CDR3 protein: CASSLGANTEAFF. CDR3 DNA sequence: TGTGCCAGCAGCTTAGGAGCCAACACTGAAGCTTTCTTT.

This chain connects TRBV20-1 to TRBJ2-5; D remains unclear. The CDR3 length is 14 residues. From germline, CDR1 is DFQATT and CDR2 SNEGSKA (reference sequence). The V end was cut by 2 bases, the J end by 5 bases, with 15 bases between. The CDR3 bases are TGCAGTGCTAGACTAGGCTGGTCGGAGGAGACCCAGTACTTC. It is translated as CSARLGWSEETQYF.

CDR3: CASSLRTSGAAETQYF. CDR3 bases: TGCGCCAGCAGCTTAAGGACTAGCGGGGCGGCAGAGACCCAGTACTTC. This sequence joins TRBV5-1 and TRBJ2-5, with 12 positions matching TRBD2. The CDR3 is 16 residues long. CDR1 is SGHRS, CDR2 YFSETQ, per germline. V shed 2 bases, J shed 4 bases, and the junction held 6 bases outside the gene matches.

The rearrangement joins TRBV6-5 to TRBJ1-1, with 7 bases that match TRBD1. Germline values: CDR1 MNHEY, CDR2 SVGAGI. CDR3 size: 15 residues. The trim removed 6 bases at V and 1 base at J, leaving 8 bases unmatched. CDR3 in amino acids: CASRLQGRANTEAFF. CDR3 DNA: TGTGCCAGCAGATTACAGGGGAGGGCGAACACTGAAGCTTTCTTT.

J is TRBJ2-1 and V is TRBV28; tentative D call: TRBD2 (6 bases). The V gene lost 10 bases and the J gene lost 7 bases, with 8 bases spanning the gap. The CDR3 spans 10 residues. Per germline, CDR1 MDHEN and CDR2 SYDVKM. In DNA form, the CDR3 reads TGTGCCATCGCGGGGAATGAGCAGTTCTTC. This gives the protein CAIAGNEQFF.

V is TRBV3-1 and J is TRBJ1-2, with a tentative D call TRBD1 (6 bases). The CDR3 runs 16 residues. The germline V gene encodes CDR1 LGHDT and CDR2 YNNKEL (reference sequence). Trimming took off 0 bases at V and 2 bases at J, with 13 bases between the two ends. CDR3: CASSQDPAGENYGYTF. CDR3 sequence (DNA): TGTGCCAGCAGCCAAGATCCGGCAGGGGAGAACTATGGCTACACCTTC.

This chain uses TRBV27 with TRBJ1-1, with 8 bases that match TRBD1. The germline gives CDR1 MNHEY, CDR2 SMNVEV (reference sequence). The CDR3 totals 16 residues. The trim removed 4 bases at V and 9 bases at J, leaving 16 bases unmatched. The CDR3 DNA follows: TGTGCCAGCAGTTGGGACAGGCGGTCTTCCGACAGCCAAGCTTTCTTT. This translates into CASSWDRRSSDSQAFF.